What follows are 10 T cell receptor beta chains derived from one specimen sequenced in a study of metastatic and nonmetastatic thyroid tumors (dated by TCRdb to 2019 to 2021). Before undergoing thyroid surgery, none of the patients had been given any kind of treatment. Receptor amplification or capture employed PCR. TCRdb shows the sequencer as Illumina HiSeq 4000. TCRdb cleaned the public reads at Q25 with fastp, built clones with MiXCR and kept in-frame beta chains. The sample yields tens of thousands of clones; 10% to 15% were counted once. The ten top clones hold about 11% of the sample. The specimen was blood. All receptors come from a female donor with papillary thyroid cancer or a benign thyroid nodule (not recorded which). Some clones in this sample may be carry-over from other donors' samples.

This clone was detected ten times or more. A read error may produce the germline difference seen at one junction end. The J gene is TRBJ1-4, the V gene TRBV12-3 or TRBV12-4, with a weak D call TRBD1 (6 bases). This CDR3 has 13 amino acids. The CDR3 spells CASSQLGQQEAIF. The CDR3 DNA sequence: TGTGCCAGCAGCCAACTGGGACAACAGGAAGCCATTTTT.

This clone has at least ten counts. The chain carries TRBV12-3 or TRBV12-4 and TRBJ2-2; D is undetermined. The CDR3 spans 13 residues. V was clipped by 7 bases and J by 7 bases, with 13 bases between them. As DNA, the CDR3 is TGTGCCAGCATCCTTGGGTTTGGCGGGGAGCTGTTTTTT. It encodes CASILGFGGELFF.

This clone was counted at least ten times. The chain couples TRBV7-3 to TRBJ2-3; 13 positions agree with TRBD2. The CDR3 extends over 17 amino acids. The germline gives CDR1 SGHTA, CDR2 FQGTGA. After removal of 5 bases from V and 1 base from J, the junction contained 6 bases not matched to a gene. CDR3 sequence reads: CASSRLAGGWGTDTQYF. Written as DNA, the CDR3 is TGTGCCAGCAGCCGACTAGCGGGAGGATGGGGCACAGATACGCAGTATTTT. Supplemented by reference TRBV7-3 and TRBJ2-3, the full variable domain reads GAGVSQTPSNKVTEKGKYVELRCDPISGHTALYWYRQSLGQGPEFLIYFQGTGAADDSGLPNDRFFAVRPEGSVSTLKIQRTERGDSAVYLCASSRLAGGWGTDTQYFGPGTRLTVL.

Ten or more counts support this clone. This chain connects TRBV3-1 to TRBJ1-2, with 12 bases that match TRBD1. CDR1 and CDR2 (germline): LGHDT, YNNKEL (reference sequence). Trimming at V came to 3 bases and at J to 8 bases, leaving 10 bases not matched to a gene. This CDR3 has 16 amino acids. Written as DNA, the CDR3 is TGTGCCAGCAGCCAGGGACAGGGGGCGACGTCAAGCGGCTACACCTTC. Amino acid sequence: CASSQGQGATSSGYTF.

This clone has ten or more counts. This sequence joins TRBV29-1 and TRBJ2-7; D gene unclear. Germline V gene lookup returns CDR1 SQVTM and CDR2 ANQGSEA. There are 12 residues in the CDR3. The V and J ends lost 0 bases and 5 bases respectively, with 8 bases between them. CDR3 loop: CSVEDSYNEQYF. The CDR3, as DNA: TGCAGCGTTGAAGATTCTTACAACGAGCAGTACTTC.

In regard to this clone: This could be a read error, since a much larger clone is one nucleotide away. The chain is built from TRBV25-1 and TRBJ1-6; possibly TRBD1 for D (5 bases). Germline lookup yields CDR1 MGHDK and CDR2 SYGVNS. The CDR3 sequence is 13 residues long. CDR3 region: CVSTGGENSPLHF. Here the CDR3 DNA reads TGTGTCAGCACCGGAGGGGAGAATTCACCCCTCCACTTT.

This clone was counted many times. This chain joins TRBV28 and TRBJ1-6; the match to TRBD1 covers 9 bases. Losses at the gene ends were 6 bases for V and 10 bases for J; bases not matched to a gene: 13. The V gene's germline CDR1 is MDHEN and CDR2 SYDVKM. There are 16 residues in the CDR3. For the CDR3, the DNA is TGTGCCAGCAGCCCTATCCCGGGACAGGGTTACTCACCCCTCCACTTT. Encoded protein: CASSPIPGQGYSPLHF.

Comment on this clone: Other DNA sequences in the sample encode the same CDR3. This chain links TRBV5-6 with TRBJ2-1; D uncertain. This CDR3 spans 13 amino acids. The V gene's germline CDR1 is SGHDT and CDR2 YYEEEE. V was shortened by 2 bases and J by 10 bases, with 13 bases between the two germline ends. In DNA, the CDR3 is TGTGCCAGCAGCTTCGGACCAAGCAACGAGCAGTTCTTC. Its protein is CASSFGPSNEQFF.

This clone was seen many times. This chain joins TRBV6-2 or TRBV6-3 and TRBJ1-5, with D perhaps matching TRBD1 (6 bases). Germline V gene lookup returns CDR1 MNHEY and CDR2 SVGEGT. This CDR3 spans 14 amino acids. Trimming removed 6 bases from V and 7 bases from J, with 16 bases in between. DNA of the CDR3: TGTGCCAGCAGGACCCGGGACATTAGGCAGCCCCAGCATTTT. Translating it yields CASRTRDIRQPQHF.

This clone was detected many times. The chain carries TRBV15 and TRBJ2-3; 8 bases are shared with TRBD1. Germline V gives CDR1 LNHNV, CDR2 YYDKDF (reference sequence). There are 17 residues in the CDR3. V shed 0 bases, J shed 3 bases, and the junction held 8 bases outside the gene matches. CDR3 region: CATSRDQGASATDTQYF. The CDR3 bases are TGTGCCACCAGCAGAGATCAGGGGGCCTCCGCTACAGATACGCAGTATTTT.